This entry features one T cell receptor beta chain sequence. Sequencing used immunoSEQ multiplex PCR; TCRdb keeps in-frame clones, though not all of them. The table lists more than 550,000 clones, over 75% of them singletons. Germline V CDR1 and CDR2: MNHEY, SVGAGI. There are 14 residues in the CDR3. V dropped 5 bases and J dropped 8 bases, with 18 bases sitting between them. These data are taken from a study of shared T cell receptors in the human thymus. This sample was shared with a second study, whose subject was human thymus T cells. This second report adds: Having surgery to correct congenital heart defects, healthy Finnish infants acted as the donors. Thymus tissue was removed during corrective cardiac surgery. Across thymic and blood repertoires, the usage of V and J genes appeared to be biased. Related studies found that unrelated individuals share highly overlapping thymic repertoires.

This TCR was sampled from a girl less than two years old with a congenital heart defect. The sequencing sample was made of thymocytes. The chain links TRBV6-5 to TRBJ1-2, with unresolved D. Here the CDR3 reads CASSPAGTTQGYTF. For the CDR3, the DNA is TGTGCCAGCAGTCCTGCGGGCACTACTCAAGGCTACACCTTC.